This TCR beta chain was profiled in a study of blood T cell repertoires in COVID-19. CDR1 and CDR2 (germline): LNHDA, SQIVND (reference sequence). This CDR3 region has 15 residues. Trimming removed 4 bases from V and 2 bases from J; junction bases left unmatched: 7. Clones were read by immunoSEQ multiplex PCR, and TCRdb kept only the in-frame ones, dropping some. Among about 73,000 clones listed, over 60% were seen once. The sequenced sample consisted of peripheral blood. This receptor was identified in a man between 65 and 85 years old with COVID-19, enrolled during active disease. This chain uses TRBV19 with TRBJ1-2, with TRBD1 identical over 7 bases. The DNA for the CDR3 is TGTGCCAGTAGTACCCGGGACAGTAAGAACTATGGCTACACCTTC. Translated: CASSTRDSKNYGYTF.